This entry lists 13 T cell receptor beta chains sequenced from one sample in a study of PD-L1 blockade in urothelial cancer. Produced via immunoSEQ multiplex PCR; TCRdb's table is partial and in-frame only. The sample consists of 65,000 to 80,000 clones, 84% of them appearing once. The sample was PBMCs, taken around atezolizumab (anti-PD-L1) treatment. Receptors were obtained from a man between 65 and 79 years old with urothelial cancer.

The gene calls are TRBV9 and TRBJ2-7; D unresolved. CDR1 and CDR2 (germline): SGDLS, YYNGEE. The CDR3 length is 14 residues. With 0 bases removed from V and 0 bases from J, the gap between germline ends came to 7 bases. CDR3 in amino acids: CASSVGTDSYEQYF. CDR3 coding DNA: TGTGCCAGCAGCGTAGGCACTGACTCCTACGAGCAGTACTTC.

This clone came up once. This rearrangement joins TRBV27 to TRBJ1-4; 8 bases line up with TRBD1. V was clipped by 6 bases and J by 3 bases; unmatched bases: 9. This CDR3 is 16 amino acids long. Germline values: CDR1 MNHEY, CDR2 SMNVEV (reference sequence). CDR3 sequence (DNA): TGTGCCAGCAGCAACCGACAGGGGAGGCCTAATGAAAAACTGTTTTTT. This encodes CASSNRQGRPNEKLFF.

The chain recombines TRBV6-5 with TRBJ1-2, with a tentative D call TRBD1 (6 bases). CDR3 length: 16 residues. V was clipped by 3 bases and J by 4 bases, with 18 bases between them. Per the germline V gene, CDR1 is MNHEY and CDR2 is SVGAGI. Written as DNA, the CDR3 is TGTGCCAGCAGTTATCCCCGGGACATCGGTTTCTATGGCTACACCTTC. Residues: CASSYPRDIGFYGYTF.

This chain's CDR3 is CASSQDEGQGSGYTF. CDR3 nucleotides: TGTGCCAGCAGCCAAGATGAAGGACAGGGGAGTGGCTACACCTTC. The chain joins TRBV4-2 to TRBJ1-2; 9 bases are a match to TRBD1. CDR1 is LGHNA and CDR2 is YNFKEQ in the germline V gene. CDR3 length equals 15 residues. Trimming at V came to 0 bases and at J to 7 bases, leaving 6 bases not matched to a gene.

The rearrangement links TRBV9 to TRBJ2-1; TRBD2 matches 9 bases. Unmatched junction bases numbered 6, after V lost 0 bases and J lost 8 bases. CDR1 is SGDLS, CDR2 YYNGEE, per germline. The CDR3 spans 15 residues. The CDR3 protein is CASSVDGTSKDEQFF. DNA of the CDR3: TGTGCCAGCAGCGTAGATGGGACTAGCAAAGATGAGCAGTTCTTC. The whole variable domain, remainder taken from reference TRBV9 and TRBJ2-1, is DSGVTQTPKHLITATGQRVTLRCSPRSGDLSVYWYQQSLDQGLQFLIQYYNGEERAKGNILERFSAQQFPDLHSELNLSSLELGDSALYFCASSVDGTSKDEQFFGPGTRLTVL.

V and J are TRBV6-1 and TRBJ1-2; D perhaps matches TRBD1 (6 bases). Per the germline V gene, CDR1 is MNHNS and CDR2 is SASEGT. Trimming stripped 0 bases from V and 4 bases from J, with 9 bases between. There are 14 residues in the CDR3. Here the CDR3 DNA reads TGTGCCAGCAGTGAAGCAGGGACATCCTATGGCTACACCTTC. Translation gives CASSEAGTSYGYTF.

Concerning this clone itself: The sample has other DNA sequences that encode this CDR3 too. The genes are TRBV7-8 and TRBJ1-5; D is ambiguous. V shed 1 base and J shed 2 bases, with 9 bases lying between them. Germline values: CDR1 SGHVS, CDR2 FQNEAQ. The CDR3 totals 15 residues. The CDR3 reads CASSLVEGRNQPQHF. The CDR3 bases are TGTGCCAGCAGCTTAGTAGAGGGTCGCAATCAGCCCCAGCATTTT.

The rearrangement uses TRBV19 and TRBJ1-5; the D is unclear. Trimming left V 6 bases short and J 6 bases short, with 21 bases between. This CDR3 region has 16 residues. Germline CDR1 reads LNHDA; CDR2 reads SQIVND (reference sequence). CDR3 amino acids: CASRTVTTGVGQPQHF. For the CDR3, the DNA is TGTGCCAGTAGAACCGTGACAACCGGCGTGGGTCAGCCCCAGCATTTT.

The chain has TRBV2 and TRBJ1-3; weak D call: TRBD1 (5 bases). Trimming removed 4 bases from V and 2 bases from J, with 9 bases in between. CDR3 size: 14 residues. CDR1 is SNHLY, CDR2 FYNNEI, per germline. This CDR3 reads CASSGAGAGNTIYF. The CDR3 nucleotides are TGTGCCAGCAGTGGGGCGGGGGCTGGAAACACCATATATTTT.

The chain has TRBV6-5 and TRBJ1-4, with a weak D call TRBD1 (6 bases). CDR1 is MNHEY, CDR2 SVGAGI, per germline. This CDR3 comprises 13 residues. Trimming removed 6 bases from V and 7 bases from J, with 12 bases in between. In DNA, the CDR3 is TGTGCCAGCAGCCAGGGGCGCGGTGAAAAACTGTTTTTT. Translating gives CASSQGRGEKLFF.

This clone was seen once. This chain uses TRBV7-2 with TRBJ2-7; D remains unclear. Trimming left V 5 bases short and J 2 bases short, with 16 bases between. The CDR3 contains 15 residues. Germline loops: CDR1 SGHTA, CDR2 FQGNSA. CDR3 DNA sequence: TGTGCCAGCAGCCGCGAAGGATTAGCCACCTACGAGCAGTACTTC. It specifies CASSREGLATYEQYF.

The chain combines TRBV19 with TRBJ2-2; 12 bases fit TRBD1. The germline V gene encodes CDR1 LNHDA and CDR2 SQIVND (reference sequence). CDR3 length equals 18 residues. V was pared by 5 bases and J by 5 bases, with 12 bases of the junction left unmatched. In nucleotides, the CDR3 is TGTGCCAGTAGTCCGACCGGGACAGGGGGCGGAGAAACCGGGGAGCTGTTTTTT. Encoded protein: CASSPTGTGGGETGELFF.

The V call is TRBV19, the J call TRBJ2-7; TRBD1 agrees at 9 bases. This CDR3 is built from 15 residues. The ends lost 3 bases at V and 4 bases at J; junction bases unmatched: 7. CDR1 LNHDA and CDR2 SQIVND come from the germline V gene (reference sequence). CDR3 sequence: CASSITGQGRYEQYF. In DNA, the CDR3 is TGTGCCAGTAGTATCACGGGACAGGGACGATACGAGCAGTACTTC. Together with reference TRBV19 and TRBJ2-7, the CDR3 gives the full variable domain: DGGITQSPKYLFRKEGQNVTLSCEQNLNHDAMYWYRQDPGQGLRLIYYSQIVNDFQKGDIAEGYSVSREKKESFPLTVTSAQKNPTAFYLCASSITGQGRYEQYFGPGTRLTVT.